This TCR beta chain was retrieved from a study of T cell responses to AZD1222 COVID-19 vaccine. Study results and caveats: Vaccine-related CD4 TCRs covered spike, predominating at 160-218 and 743-854. In a largely white British group with more females than males, clonal diversity was possibly underestimated.

Note on this clone: Its antigen is as yet unknown. Other DNA sequences in this sample translate to the same CDR3.

Clones were read by immunoSEQ multiplex PCR, and TCRdb kept only the in-frame ones, dropping some. The sample carries over 90,000 clones, roughly 88% recorded once. The CDR3 extends over 13 amino acids. V lost 4 bases and J lost 5, with 12 bases in between. The germline CDR1 and CDR2 sequences are LNHDA and SQIVND (reference sequence). The sample here was peripheral blood, taken on day 0 of AZD1222 vaccination. The chain carries TRBV19 and TRBJ2-7; possible D gene TRBD2, 6 bases. This TCR derives from an adult in good health. The chain's CDR3 is CASSSEGGNEQYF. The CDR3 bases are TGTGCCAGTAGTAGTGAGGGCGGGAACGAGCAGTACTTC.